Here is one T cell receptor (beta chain) with its context. One Seattle source followed patients from active infection through their disease course. Sequencing was performed with immunoSEQ multiplex PCR; in TCRdb, only in-frame clones are kept and a portion is missing. The table includes roughly 81,000 clones, around 85% detected once. Looked up from germline, CDR1 is MDHEN and CDR2 is SYDVKM. V was pared by 6 bases and J by 1 base, with 10 bases of the junction left unmatched. The CDR3 loop spans 16 amino acids. These data originate in a study of blood T cell repertoires in COVID-19. About the research overall: Samples representing acute and convalescent COVID-19 were sourced from the United States, Italy and Spain. Sources were T cells, B-cell-depleted T cells, or PBMCs; the material itself was cDNA or gDNA.

The V call is TRBV28, the J call TRBJ2-5; 8 bases map to TRBD1. The sequenced sample consisted of peripheral blood. The clonotype comes from a woman of 80 years or more with COVID-19, enrolled during active disease. CDR3 region: CASSPPGDRGQETQYF. The CDR3 DNA sequence: TGTGCCAGCAGCCCCCCCGGTGACAGGGGCCAAGAGACCCAGTACTTC.